A selection of T cell receptor beta chains follows, all from one sample in a study of shared clonotypes between healthy human individuals. The table came from immunoSEQ multiplex PCR; TCRdb's copy has only in-frame clones and leaves some out. The sample consists of about 2.2 million clones, 85% to 95% of them appearing once. The sequenced sample was naive CD8+ T cells from PBMCs. These receptors were obtained from a man aged 18-30 years in good health. Some clones in this sample may be carry-over from other donors' samples. The conserved cysteine and the conserved F or W are not part of the CDR3 here.

V gene: TRBV9
J gene: TRBJ2-7
CDR3 protein: ASSPGGRAYEQY

V gene: TRBV6-5
J gene: TRBJ2-3
CDR3 protein: ASSPSGEDTQY

V gene: TRBV9
J gene: TRBJ2-1
CDR3 protein: ASSVAGTSGRASGEQF

V gene: TRBV29-1
J gene: TRBJ2-7
CDR3 protein: SVEDPGELPYEQY

V gene: TRBV7-2
J gene: TRBJ1-1
CDR3 protein: ASSLAGGVAEAF

V gene: TRBV9
J gene: TRBJ1-5
CDR3 protein: ASSAGNQPQH

V gene: TRBV28
J gene: TRBJ2-5
CDR3 protein: ASNPWGEGGIQETQY

V gene: TRBV5-1
J gene: TRBJ2-7
CDR3 protein: ASRTQTGGAYEQY

V gene: TRBV9
J gene: TRBJ2-2
CDR3 protein: ASSPAGLGELF

V gene: TRBV9
J gene: TRBJ1-4
CDR3 protein: ASSPEGWTGRGEKLF

V gene: TRBV5-1
J gene: TRBJ2-1
CDR3 protein: ASSLNGPSSYNEQF

V gene: TRBV15
J gene: TRBJ2-1
CDR3 protein: ATSRVISSYNEQF

V gene: TRBV5-1
J gene: TRBJ1-1
CDR3 protein: ASSPPSNTEAF

V gene: TRBV11-2
J gene: TRBJ2-1
CDR3 protein: ASSTGTSGRGRDYNEQF

V gene: TRBV27
J gene: TRBJ2-7
CDR3 protein: ATHDRGDYEQY

V gene: TRBV27
J gene: TRBJ1-5
CDR3 protein: ASSPIGHMPQH

V gene: TRBV6-1
J gene: TRBJ2-2
CDR3 protein: ASSELRGLGTGELF

V gene: TRBV28
J gene: TRBJ1-1
CDR3 protein: ASSSAGGRAEAF

V gene: TRBV27
J gene: TRBJ2-7
CDR3 protein: ASSPVGSYEQY

V gene: TRBV25-1
J gene: TRBJ1-4
CDR3 protein: ASIDGSGEKLF

V gene: TRBV11-2
J gene: TRBJ2-1
CDR3 protein: ASSLGLAGWDNEQF

V gene: TRBV19
J gene: TRBJ2-1
CDR3 protein: ASSIRPASYNEQF

V gene: TRBV7-9
J gene: TRBJ1-1
CDR3 protein: ASSSPQSTEAF

V gene: TRBV9
J gene: TRBJ1-5
CDR3 protein: ATSRGPSNQPQH

V gene: TRBV10-3
J gene: TRBJ2-7
CDR3 protein: AISLEWGDSYEQY

V gene: TRBV7-9
J gene: TRBJ2-3
CDR3 protein: ASSPGGTATDTQY

V gene: TRBV9
J gene: TRBJ1-2
CDR3 protein: ASSVEGATSGYT

V gene: TRBV7-9
J gene: TRBJ2-7
CDR3 protein: ASSLVRDEQY

V gene: TRBV6-4
J gene: TRBJ2-1
CDR3 protein: ASSRFSGSRNNEQF

V gene: TRBV27
J gene: TRBJ1-5
CDR3 protein: ASSSDREGGQPQH

V gene: TRBV27
J gene: TRBJ2-7
CDR3 protein: ASSFGEVGSYEQY

V gene: TRBV5-1
J gene: TRBJ1-2
CDR3 protein: ASSLEQENYGYT

V gene: TRBV6-1
J gene: TRBJ2-7
CDR3 protein: ASSDAGTSGYEQY

V gene: TRBV27
J gene: TRBJ2-7
CDR3 protein: ASSLRRLAGASEQY

V gene: TRBV19
J gene: TRBJ1-1
CDR3 protein: ATSDRNTEAF

V gene: TRBV28
J gene: TRBJ2-7
CDR3 protein: ASSFVKRGDEQY

V gene: TRBV27
J gene: TRBJ1-1
CDR3 protein: ASSFGGLRDTEAF